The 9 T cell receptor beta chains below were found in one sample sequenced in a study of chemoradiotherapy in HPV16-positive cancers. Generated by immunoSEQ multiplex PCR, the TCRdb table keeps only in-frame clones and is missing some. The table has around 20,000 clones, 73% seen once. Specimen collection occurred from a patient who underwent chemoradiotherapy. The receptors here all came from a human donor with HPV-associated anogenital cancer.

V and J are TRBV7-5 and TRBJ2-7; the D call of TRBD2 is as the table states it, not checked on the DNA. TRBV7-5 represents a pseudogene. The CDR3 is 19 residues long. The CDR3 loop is CARSLKDGIAGGSIYEQYF. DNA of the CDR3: TGTGCCAGAAGCCTAAAAGACGGGATAGCGGGAGGCTCTATCTACGAGCAGTACTTC.

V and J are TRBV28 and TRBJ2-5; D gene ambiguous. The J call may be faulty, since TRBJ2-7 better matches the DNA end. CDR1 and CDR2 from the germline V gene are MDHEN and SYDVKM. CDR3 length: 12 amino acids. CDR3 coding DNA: TGTGCCAGCAGTGGGCAGCGCTACGAGCAGTACTTC. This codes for CASSGQRYEQYF.

CDR3 amino acids: CASSMGQDNEQFF. The CDR3 DNA follows: TGTGCCAGCAGCATGGGACAAGACAATGAGCAGTTCTTC. V gene TRBV7-2 combines with J gene TRBJ2-1, with a weak D call TRBD1 (6 bases). V was clipped by 5 bases and J by 5 bases, with 10 bases between them. The germline V gene encodes CDR1 SGHTA and CDR2 FQGNSA. The CDR3 has 13 residues.

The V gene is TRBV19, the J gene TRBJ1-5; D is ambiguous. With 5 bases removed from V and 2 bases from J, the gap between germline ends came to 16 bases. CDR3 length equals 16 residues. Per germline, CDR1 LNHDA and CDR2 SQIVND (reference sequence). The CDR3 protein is CASSSAGPWGNQPQHF. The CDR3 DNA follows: TGTGCCAGTAGTTCGGCCGGACCTTGGGGCAATCAGCCCCAGCATTTT.

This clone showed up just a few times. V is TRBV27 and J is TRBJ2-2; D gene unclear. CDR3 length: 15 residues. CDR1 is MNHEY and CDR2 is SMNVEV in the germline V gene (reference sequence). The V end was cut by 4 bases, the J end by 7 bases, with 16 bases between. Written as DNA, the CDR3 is TGTGCCAGCAGTTCCTCTCAGTACGGAAGCGGGGAGCTGTTTTTT. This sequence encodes CASSSSQYGSGELFF.

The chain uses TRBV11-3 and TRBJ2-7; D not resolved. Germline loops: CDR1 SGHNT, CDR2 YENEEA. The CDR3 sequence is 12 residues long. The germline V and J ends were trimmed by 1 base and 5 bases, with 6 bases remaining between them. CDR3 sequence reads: CASSLAPNEQYF. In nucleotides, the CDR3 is TGTGCCAGCAGCTTAGCCCCCAACGAGCAGTACTTC.

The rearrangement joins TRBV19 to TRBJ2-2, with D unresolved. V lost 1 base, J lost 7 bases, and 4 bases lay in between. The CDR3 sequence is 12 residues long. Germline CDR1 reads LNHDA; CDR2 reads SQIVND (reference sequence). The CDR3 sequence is CASSIAGGELFF. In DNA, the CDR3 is TGTGCCAGTAGTATAGCGGGCGGGGAGCTGTTTTTT.

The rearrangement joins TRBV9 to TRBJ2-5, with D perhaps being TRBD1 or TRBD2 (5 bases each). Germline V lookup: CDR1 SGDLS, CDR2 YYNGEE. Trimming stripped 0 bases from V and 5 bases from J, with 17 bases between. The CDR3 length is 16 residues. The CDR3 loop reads CASSVGVGTRVETQYF. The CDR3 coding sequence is TGTGCCAGCAGCGTAGGGGTTGGGACCCGGGTGGAGACCCAGTACTTC.

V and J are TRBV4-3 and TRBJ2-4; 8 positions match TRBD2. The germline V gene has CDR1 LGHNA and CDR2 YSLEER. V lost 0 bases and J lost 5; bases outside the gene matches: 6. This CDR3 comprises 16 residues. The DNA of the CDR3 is TGCGCCAGCAGCCAAGATAGAGCGGGAGATCAAAACATTCAGTACTTC. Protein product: CASSQDRAGDQNIQYF.